This T cell receptor (beta chain) was documented in a study of CD8 T cells in Susac syndrome (dated by TCRdb to between 2019 and 2020). Study-wide context: Among the sequenced Susac syndrome patients, five or six had clinically active disease and fewer than ten were in clinical remission. At blood withdrawal, Susac syndrome patients were either therapy-naive, taking corticosteroids (in some cases with IVIg as well), or taking IVIg alone. The study compared CD8+ T cell repertoire clonality among around 11 healthy donors, about 14 Susac syndrome patients and some 16 multiple sclerosis patients. Whether CD8+ T cell activation and differentiation in Susac syndrome was antigen driven was tested using repertoire sequencing.

Regarding this clonotype: It lacks a known antigen. The record has no base qualities; no much larger clone is one base away.

RNA was extracted with the RNeasy kit and roughly 0.45 to 1 ug was reverse transcribed using random hexamers. TCR beta CDR3 regions were amplified with the immunoSEQ multiplex PCR assay covering 54 Vbeta and 13 Jbeta segments. Bias from PCR amplification was corrected by using a synthetic template baseline for primer optimization and for computational correction. The source study handled its data this way. Reads were annotated to V, D and J genes according to IMGT and were analyzed with immunoSEQ Analyzer, with only productive sequences retained. Clonality was calculated as one minus the Shannon entropy normalized by log2 of the number of productive unique sequences. For each patient and control, public and private clones were evaluated among the 100 most prevalent clones. A clone was defined as Susac-specific if it was absent from the healthy and MS cohorts, from over a thousand published viral clones and from other ImmuneACCESS disease sequences. The public reads were run again by TCRdb, first through fastp at Q25 and then through MiXCR, and only productive beta chains were kept. Entries are consolidated by CDR3 protein sequence, retaining the most common genes and DNA. V and J calls and clone size were set by TCRdb, not the authors. The sample table shows some 200,000 distinct CDR3 sequences, and about 95% are seen once. The top ten clones comprise around 0.16% of the sample.

What the authors observed across the whole study: Some 17 Susac-specific public clones were identified in the total CD8+ repertoire, and several Susac-specific public clones were identified in the CD8+ TEMRA repertoire. Clonal expansion was observed in Susac syndrome CD8+ repertoires, with the highest expansion in CD8+ TEMRA cells and greater expansion in clinically active than in remitting patients. The number of individuals in the TCR sequencing and HLA analysis was acknowledged as relatively small.

Peripheral blood CD8+ and CD4+ T cells from healthy donors, Susac syndrome patients and multiple sclerosis patients were profiled using high-throughput TCR beta sequencing. Susac syndrome patients met recently defined diagnostic criteria for definite or probable disease. Bulk CD8+ and CD4+ T cells were purified by magnetic negative isolation, whereas CD8+ TEMRA cells were enriched by FACS. Blood was drawn into EDTA tubes, processed within 24 hours, and PBMCs were isolated by density gradient centrifugation. PBMCs intended for TCR sequencing were frozen in liquid nitrogen and were later thawed in a 37 degrees C water bath. The sorted or isolated CD4+, CD8+ and CD8+ TEMRA cells reached a purity of at least 90%. The CDR1 and CDR2 encoded by the germline V gene (reference sequence) are SEHNR and FQNEAQ. V loses 5 bases, J loses 4 bases, and the germline ends lie 15 bases apart. The cysteine opens and the phenylalanine closes a CDR3 of 14 amino acids. Of the read, only the CDR3 DNA is kept; its 42 bases are in frame from base 1.

Sequencing was performed on CD8+ T cells from PBMCs. The receptor was isolated from a human donor with Susac syndrome. The sequence is built from TRBV7-9 and TRBJ2-7; TRBD1 might be the D gene, on 6 matching bases. This receptor carries the CDR3 CASSITGHQYEQYF. The sequenced DNA: TGTGCCAGCAGCATTACGGGACACCAGTACGAGCAGTACTTC.